One sample yielded the 29 T cell receptor beta chains listed below, sequenced in a study of cytomegalovirus exposure and HLA in healthy donors. The study ran its PCR with 60 Vbeta and 13 Jbeta primers. Assay used: immunoSEQ multiplex PCR; TCRdb lists only in-frame clones, some missing. The repertoire holds 150,000 to 200,000 clones, approximately 72% seen once, with roughly 1.4% in the top ten. The sequenced sample consisted of PBMCs. The receptors were gathered from a man between 50 and 59 years old in good health and CMV-seronegative.

This clone has just one count. V gene TRBV5-1 combines with J gene TRBJ2-3; possible D gene TRBD2, 7 bases. The V and J ends lost 7 bases and 3 bases respectively, with 18 bases between them. The CDR3 spans 15 residues. Germline assignment: CDR1 SGHRS and CDR2 YFSETQ. This chain's CDR3 is CASGWGRGMTDTQYF. As DNA, the CDR3 is TGCGCCAGCGGCTGGGGGCGGGGGATGACAGATACGCAGTATTTT.

The chain recombines TRBV4-1 with TRBJ2-7; D is possibly TRBD2 (5 bases). Germline-derived CDR1 and CDR2 are MGHRA and YSYEKL. The CDR3 has 14 residues. Between the trimmed V and J ends, which lost 1 base and 3 bases, there was a span of 10 bases. CDR3 nucleotides: TGCGCCAGCAGCCAAGCCCCCGGGAACTACGAGCAGTACTTC. It encodes CASSQAPGNYEQYF.

The chain uses TRBV11-2 and TRBJ1-1; possible D gene TRBD1, 5 bases. Germline CDR1 is SGHAT and CDR2 is FQNNGV. V lost 3 bases to trimming and J lost 9 bases, with 11 bases between them. This CDR3 is 12 amino acids long. The CDR3 DNA is TGTGCCAGCAGCTTCGCCCACAGGCAAGCTTTCTTT. It translates to CASSFAHRQAFF.

CDR3 in amino acids: CASSSGGRNTEAFF. The CDR3 nucleotides read TGTGCCAGCAGTTCAGGGGGGAGGAACACTGAAGCTTTCTTT. The chain joins TRBV6-5 to TRBJ1-1; TRBD1 aligns across 7 bases. The V and J ends lost 4 bases and 1 base, in that order; junction bases with no gene match: 3. The V gene's germline CDR1 is MNHEY and CDR2 SVGAGI. The CDR3 extends over 14 amino acids.

The rearrangement joins TRBV9 to TRBJ1-2; TRBD1 is a possible D gene (6 bases). Between the trimmed V and J ends, which lost 3 bases and 4 bases, there was a span of 13 bases. Germline V gene lookup returns CDR1 SGDLS and CDR2 YYNGEE. CDR3 size: 14 residues. Here the CDR3 reads CASSGPQGSYGYTF. CDR3 bases: TGTGCCAGCAGCGGGCCACAGGGCAGCTATGGCTACACCTTC. The complete variable domain, with remaining parts taken from reference TRBV9 and TRBJ1-2, reads DSGVTQTPKHLITATGQRVTLRCSPRSGDLSVYWYQQSLDQGLQFLIQYYNGEERAKGNILERFSAQQFPDLHSELNLSSLELGDSALYFCASSGPQGSYGYTFGSGTRLTVV.

The chain employs TRBV4-1 and TRBJ2-7, with 8 bases aligning to TRBD1. Trimming at V came to 0 bases and at J to 6 bases, leaving 7 bases not matched to a gene. Germline V CDR1 and CDR2: MGHRA, YSYEKL. The CDR3 contains 15 residues. The CDR3 reads CASSQENRGSGEQYF. The DNA of the CDR3 is TGCGCCAGCAGCCAAGAAAACAGGGGGAGCGGCGAGCAGTACTTC.

This clone was seen a handful of times. The chain employs TRBV5-4 and TRBJ1-4; D perhaps matches TRBD1 (6 bases). V was pared by 0 bases and J by 8 bases, with 14 bases between. CDR3 length equals 15 residues. Germline V gene lookup returns CDR1 SGHNT and CDR2 YYREEE (reference sequence). The CDR3 loop is CASSLGGQSREKLFF. CDR3 DNA: TGTGCCAGCAGCTTGGGAGGACAGTCGAGGGAAAAACTGTTTTTT.

This clone was seen a handful of times. This chain joins TRBV28 and TRBJ1-1, with TRBD1 matching over 9 bases. Germline loops: CDR1 MDHEN, CDR2 SYDVKM. V was clipped by 6 bases and J by 3 bases; unmatched bases: 8. The CDR3 is 15 amino acids. CDR3 protein: CASSRPGTGHTEAFF. In DNA form, the CDR3 reads TGTGCCAGCAGCCGTCCCGGGACAGGGCACACTGAAGCTTTCTTT. Full variable domain (outside the CDR3, taken from reference TRBV28 and TRBJ1-1): DVKVTQSSRYLVKRTGEKVFLECVQDMDHENMFWYRQDPGLGLRLIYFSYDVKMKEKGDIPEGYSVSREKKERFSLILESASTNQTSMYLCASSRPGTGHTEAFFGQGTRLTVV.

CDR3 coding DNA: TGTGCCAGCAGCCGGGACCACCTGGAGGGGTTAGCCAAAAACATTCAGTACTTC. Its translation: CASSRDHLEGLAKNIQYF. The V call is TRBV7-2, the J call TRBJ2-4; the D gene is possibly TRBD2 (6 bases). V lost 5 bases, J lost 0 bases, and 20 bases lay in between. Germline V gene data show CDR1 as SGHTA and CDR2 as FQGNSA. The CDR3 consists of 18 residues. Full variable domain (remainder filled in from reference TRBV7-2 and TRBJ2-4): GAGVSQSPSNKVTEKGKDVELRCDPISGHTALYWYRQSLGQGLEFLIYFQGNSAPDKSGLPSDRFSAERTGGSVSTLTIQRTQQEDSAVYLCASSRDHLEGLAKNIQYFGAGTRLSVL.

The chain recombines TRBV9 with TRBJ2-1; 7 positions agree with TRBD1. V lost 2 bases, J lost 4 bases, and 9 bases stayed unmatched. The length of the CDR3 is 16 residues. The germline V gene has CDR1 SGDLS and CDR2 YYNGEE. The CDR3 is CASSVTPGQTYNEQFF. The DNA of the CDR3 is TGTGCCAGCAGCGTTACCCCGGGACAGACATACAATGAGCAGTTCTTC.

V usage is TRBV10-3 and J usage is TRBJ1-3; unclear D gene. V gave up 4 bases and J gave up 0 bases, with 10 bases separating them. In germline, CDR1 is ENHRY, CDR2 SYGVKD. The CDR3 length is 15 residues. Here the CDR3 reads CAISVSFSSGNTIYF. The CDR3 nucleotides read TGTGCCATCAGTGTATCATTCAGCTCTGGAAACACCATATATTTT.

Only one count was recorded for this clone. The chain has TRBV12-5 and TRBJ1-3, with unresolved D. V gave up 2 bases and J gave up 0 bases, with 5 bases separating them. CDR1 and CDR2 (germline): LGHNT, FRNRAP. The CDR3 is made up of 14 amino acids. CDR3 coding DNA: TGTGCTAGTGGTTTGTCGAGCTCTGGAAACACCATATATTTT. Amino acids: CASGLSSSGNTIYF.

The gene calls are TRBV27 and TRBJ2-7; 12 nucleotides match TRBD2. The CDR3 has 15 residues. Trimming removed 6 bases from V and 1 base from J; junction bases left unmatched: 4. Germline CDR1 is MNHEY and CDR2 is SMNVEV (reference sequence). The CDR3 loop is CASSPGTSGSYEQYF. The DNA of the CDR3 is TGTGCCAGCAGCCCTGGGACTAGCGGGTCCTACGAGCAGTACTTC.

V usage is TRBV7-2 and J usage is TRBJ1-4, with D uncertain. The CDR3 extends over 16 amino acids. V lost 1 base to trimming and J lost 5 bases, with 14 bases between them. CDR1 is SGHTA and CDR2 is FQGNSA in the germline V gene. The CDR3 is CASSLGPRLENEKLFF. CDR3 sequence (DNA): TGTGCCAGCAGCTTAGGCCCCAGACTAGAAAATGAAAAACTGTTTTTT.

DNA of the CDR3: TGTGCCAGCGGGCGCATTCCCTACGAGCAGTACTTC. Its protein product is CASGRIPYEQYF. V usage is TRBV2 and J usage is TRBJ2-7, with unresolved D. The CDR3 runs to 12 residues. Germline values: CDR1 SNHLY, CDR2 FYNNEI. V was pared by 8 bases and J by 2 bases, with 10 bases between.

The V and J genes are TRBV7-2 and TRBJ1-2; a weak D match, TRBD1 (5 bases). CDR1 is SGHTA and CDR2 is FQGNSA in the germline V gene. V was clipped by 1 base and J by 7 bases, with 10 bases between them. This CDR3 is 13 amino acids long. The CDR3 sequence: CASSLDQGGGYTF. For the CDR3, the DNA is TGTGCCAGCAGCTTAGATCAGGGCGGTGGCTACACCTTC. Full variable domain (outside the CDR3, taken from reference TRBV7-2 and TRBJ1-2): GAGVSQSPSNKVTEKGKDVELRCDPISGHTALYWYRQSLGQGLEFLIYFQGNSAPDKSGLPSDRFSAERTGGSVSTLTIQRTQQEDSAVYLCASSLDQGGGYTFGSGTRLTVV.

This chain joins TRBV5-4 and TRBJ2-1, with 11 bases aligning to TRBD1. V lost 1 base to trimming and J lost 8 bases; unmatched junction nucleotides: 5. The CDR3 is 15 amino acids. The germline V gene encodes CDR1 SGHNT and CDR2 YYREEE (reference sequence). Written as DNA, the CDR3 is TGTGCCAGCAGCTTGACGGGACAGGGGGTGTATGAGCAGTTCTTC. Translating it yields CASSLTGQGVYEQFF.

This clone has a handful of counts. This chain uses TRBV5-1 with TRBJ2-5, with 7 bases aligning to TRBD1. The CDR3 is made up of 16 amino acids. Losses at the gene ends were 6 bases for V and 0 bases for J; bases not matched to a gene: 11. CDR1 and CDR2 (germline): SGHRS, YFSETQ. CDR3 nucleotide sequence: TGCGCCAGCAAAGGGGGCCCCGGGCTATACCAAGAGACCCAGTACTTC. It translates to CASKGGPGLYQETQYF. Based on the CDR3 plus reference TRBV5-1 and TRBJ2-5, the full variable domain is KAGVTQTPRYLIKTRGQQVTLSCSPISGHRSVSWYQQTPGQGLQFLFEYFSETQRNKGNFPGRFSGRQFSNSRSEMNVSTLELGDSALYLCASKGGPGLYQETQYFGPGTRLLVL.

Notes on this clone: A read error is likely, as this CDR3 ends without the conserved phenylalanine or tryptophan. The DNA is left out, because the CDR3 cannot be placed on it with certainty; the CDR3 is given as TCRdb lists it. The chain employs TRBV7-7 and TRBJ2-6; the DNA was not used to check the table's D call, TRBD1. CDR1 is SSHAT, CDR2 FNYEAQ, per germline (reference sequence). The CDR3 is 10 residues long, counting both termini. The CDR3 loop reads CASSSTRTGS.

V gene TRBV7-9 combines with J gene TRBJ2-7; TRBD1 matches 10 bases. Germline V gene lookup returns CDR1 SEHNR and CDR2 FQNEAQ (reference sequence). With 0 bases clipped from V and 6 bases from J, the junction kept 2 bases outside the gene matches. This CDR3 has 14 amino acids. Here the CDR3 DNA reads TGTGCCAGCAGCTTAGCTCGGACAGGGGGCGAGCAGTACTTC. Translated, it gives CASSLARTGGEQYF.

This clone was detected only a few times. The CDR3 loop is CASSPDRASYGYTF. CDR3 nucleotide sequence: TGCGCCAGCAGCCCGGACAGGGCTTCCTATGGCTACACCTTC. The chain uses TRBV5-1 and TRBJ1-2, with TRBD1 matching over 8 bases. Germline CDR1 reads SGHRS; CDR2 reads YFSETQ. The CDR3 length is 14 residues. V was clipped by 4 bases and J by 4 bases; unmatched bases: 6.

J is TRBJ1-5 and V is TRBV7-9, with D unresolved. Deletions cut 1 base from V and 6 bases from J, with 10 bases between. In germline, CDR1 is SEHNR, CDR2 FQNEAQ (reference sequence). This CDR3 is built from 14 residues. The CDR3 loop reads CASSLGVGSQPQHF. The CDR3 nucleotides are TGTGCCAGCAGCTTAGGAGTGGGGAGTCAGCCCCAGCATTTT.

The gene calls are TRBV5-6 and TRBJ1-6; 8 nucleotides match TRBD1. J was trimmed by 9 bases and V by 7 bases; bases with no gene match: 9. Germline values: CDR1 SGHDT, CDR2 YYEEEE. The CDR3 runs to 14 residues. This chain's CDR3 is CASDADRAGSPLHF. CDR3 coding DNA: TGTGCCAGCGACGCGGACAGGGCTGGTTCACCCCTCCACTTT.

This rearrangement joins TRBV5-1 to TRBJ2-1, with D hard to call. CDR3 length equals 13 residues. V lost 0 bases, J lost 4 bases, and 5 bases lay in between. Germline V CDR1 and CDR2: SGHRS, YFSETQ. CDR3 DNA: TGCGCCAGCAGCTTGGAGCCGTACAATGAGCAGTTCTTC. Translating gives CASSLEPYNEQFF.

The V call is TRBV5-4, the J call TRBJ2-5, with TRBD1 as a possible D gene (6 bases). Trimming took off 4 bases at V and 2 bases at J, with 9 bases between the two ends. This CDR3 region has 13 residues. The germline CDR1 and CDR2 sequences are SGHNT and YYREEE (reference sequence). The CDR3 DNA reads TGTGCCAGCAGCCGGGACAAACAAGAGACCCAGTACTTC. Its translation is CASSRDKQETQYF.

The V gene is TRBV6-1, the J gene TRBJ2-5; 10 positions match TRBD1. The CDR3 runs to 13 residues. Germline assignment: CDR1 MNHNS and CDR2 SASEGT. J gave up 4 bases and V 6 bases, and 2 bases lay outside the gene matches. The CDR3 sequence is CASSGQGGETQYF. DNA of the CDR3: TGTGCCAGCAGCGGACAGGGGGGAGAGACCCAGTACTTC.

V usage is TRBV11-2 and J usage is TRBJ1-1; perhaps TRBD1 as D (5 bases). The CDR3 covers 12 residues. Germline CDR1 is SGHAT and CDR2 is FQNNGV. The V end was cut by 10 bases, the J end by 5 bases, with 14 bases between. Written as DNA, the CDR3 is TGTGCCACCAAAACAGGAACGACTGAAGCTTTCTTT. Protein sequence: CATKTGTTEAFF.

This chain links TRBV7-9 with TRBJ2-5; maybe TRBD2 (7 bases). The CDR3 covers 16 residues. Per germline, CDR1 SEHNR and CDR2 FQNEAQ (reference sequence). The V end was cut by 5 bases, the J end by 0 bases, with 16 bases between. DNA for the CDR3: TGTGCCAGCAGCCCCCCCCGAGGGGGGGACCAAGAGACCCAGTACTTC. It specifies CASSPPRGGDQETQYF. Filled out from reference TRBV7-9 and TRBJ2-5, the complete variable domain reads DTGVSQNPRHKITKRGQNVTFRCDPISEHNRLYWYRQTLGQGPEFLTYFQNEAQLEKSRLLSDRFSAERPKGSFSTLEIQRTEQGDSAMYLCASSPPRGGDQETQYFGPGTRLLVL.

The chain combines TRBV9 with TRBJ1-6; tentatively, D is TRBD1 (6 bases). The V end lost 6 bases, the J end lost 5 bases, and 12 bases lay between the germline ends. From germline, CDR1 is SGDLS and CDR2 YYNGEE. There are 14 residues in the CDR3. The CDR3, as DNA: TGTGCCAGCACCCCGGGACAAAATAATTCACCCCTCCACTTT. Amino acids: CASTPGQNNSPLHF.